This T cell receptor beta chain emerged from a study of neurological immune-mediated disorders. Findings and limits, study-wide: Levels of TCR clonal expansion peaked in HTLV-1-associated myelopathy and reached their lowest in multiple sclerosis, under those of healthy controls. None of the CDR3 amino acid sequences found in expanded clones was shared across subjects. This suggests that the TCR-beta repertoires were private in all groups.

This clonotype has at least ten counts. Its antigen is currently unknown. The method for making cDNA was 5'RACE, and it used 10-nucleotide random UMIs. The output of every sequencing run exceeded 160 million TCR-beta sequences, derived from 15-18 subjects. MiXCR, applied by TCRdb to the 5' RACE reads, yields one record per CDR3 protein. The top ten hold roughly 16% of the sample, which has about 24,000 distinct CDR3 sequences, roughly 12% seen once. The germline CDR1 and CDR2 sequences are MNHEY and SVGAGI. Losses at the gene ends were 6 bases for V and 5 bases for J; bases not matched to a gene: 14. The CDR3 is 16 residues long.

The receptor comes from a woman aged 40 to 49 with HTLV-1-associated myelopathy (HAM/TSP). Specimen: PBMCs. This chain links TRBV6-5 with TRBJ2-5; the match to TRBD1 covers 8 bases. The CDR3 loop reads CASRRLDRGFMETQYF. The CDR3 coding sequence is TGTGCCAGCAGACGACTTGACAGGGGATTCATGGAGACCCAGTACTTC.